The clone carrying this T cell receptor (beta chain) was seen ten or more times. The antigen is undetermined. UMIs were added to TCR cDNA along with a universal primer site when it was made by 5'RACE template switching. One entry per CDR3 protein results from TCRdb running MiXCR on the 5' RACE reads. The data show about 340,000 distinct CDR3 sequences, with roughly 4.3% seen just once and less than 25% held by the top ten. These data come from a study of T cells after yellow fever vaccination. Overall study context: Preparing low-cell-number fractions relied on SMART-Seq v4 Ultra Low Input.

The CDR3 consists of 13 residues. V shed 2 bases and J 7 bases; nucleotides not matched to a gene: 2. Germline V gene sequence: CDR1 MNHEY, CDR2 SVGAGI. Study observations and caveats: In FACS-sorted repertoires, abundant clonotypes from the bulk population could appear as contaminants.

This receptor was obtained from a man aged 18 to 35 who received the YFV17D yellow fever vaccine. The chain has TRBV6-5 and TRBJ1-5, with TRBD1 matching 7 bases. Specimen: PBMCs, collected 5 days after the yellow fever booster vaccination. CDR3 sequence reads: CASSYNRGQPQHF. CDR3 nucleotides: TGTGCCAGCAGTTACAACAGGGGCCAGCCCCAGCATTTT.